One T cell receptor beta chain is described in this entry. This clonotype was recorded only once. The antigen it binds to is not known. The junction departs from the called germline gene at one end, perhaps through a read error. All patients had node-negative disease on CT and PET/CT, and none had a history of other malignancies or prior chemotherapy or radiotherapy. At each of two time points, 4.5 to 7 milliliters of peripheral venous blood were collected in EDTA tubes. Ficoll-Paque Plus density-gradient centrifugation was used to isolate PBMCs. Samples were stored at -80°C immediately after collection until analysis. The CDR3 contains 16 residues, cysteine and phenylalanine counted. Left in the record is the CDR3 DNA by itself, 48 bases read in frame from the first base. According to the germline V gene, CDR1 reads LGHNA and CDR2 reads YNFKEQ. The data stem from a study of prognosis after radiotherapy for stage I lung cancer (dated by TCRdb to about 2021). At the level of the whole study: Between early 2018 and early 2019, approximately 20 stage I NSCLC patients were enrolled in Nanjing, China. Concurrent therapy was not administered to any patient alongside SBRT. The cohort included about a dozen men and about six women, with a median age of approximately 74 years and a range of about 53 to 84 years. Using image-guided IMRT or VMAT, SBRT was delivered in 3 to 5 fractions at a biologically effective dose of at least 100 Gy. Some 14 cases involved newly diagnosed primary stage I lung tumors, and several involved oligometastatic NSCLC subsequent to surgical resection of the primary tumor. The study profiled peripheral blood TCR beta repertoires from stage I NSCLC patients before and after stereotactic body radiotherapy and related them to distant failure. Every patient was deemed medically inoperable, more than ten because of comorbidities and roughly 7 because they refused surgery. After SBRT, distant metastases developed in four of the 19 patients at a median of approximately seven months, while the remaining 15 patients had no significant progression. Squamous cell carcinoma histology was identified in six or seven patients, and adenocarcinoma histology was identified in about a dozen patients. For each of the approximately 19 patients, one blood sample was taken before SBRT and one after, so the study sequenced some 40 samples in total.

General conclusions and limits of the study: None of the reported P values were adjusted for multiple comparisons. TRBV and TRBJ usage frequencies reportedly varied with metastasis status, involving two V genes at baseline and several V and two J genes after SBRT. Post-SBRT Shannon entropy and its change from baseline were lower in patients who developed distant metastases; baseline Shannon entropy was not associated with metastases. After SBRT, the number of unique TCR clones decreased (median roughly 10,000 before versus several thousand after; Wilcoxon paired P=0.011). The study was limited by the small cohort and short follow-up, and independent validation of the study findings is required. No determination of tumor specificity was made for expanded TCR clones.

Two rounds of multiplex PCR were used to amplify the TCR beta CDR3 region from genomic DNA. The first PCR round used primers specific to each TRBV and TRBJ gene, with sequences filed in Chinese patent CN105087789A. The second PCR round used universal primers. The Roche High Pure PCR Template Preparation Kit was used to extract genomic DNA from frozen PBMCs. Libraries were sequenced paired-end with 151 bp reads on an Illumina HiSeq 3000. As for the original processing: CutAdapt was used to discard raw reads that did not contain the multiplex PCR primer sequences. High-quality paired reads were merged into contigs with PEAR. MiXCR assigned TRB V, D and J gene segments to each contig by aligning to reference sequences. To remove sequencing errors, CDR3 sequences were clustered according to base quality and sequence similarity. Shannon entropy normalized by the natural log of productive TCR sequence number was used as the measure of diversity. Clonality was defined as one minus Shannon entropy divided by the natural log of the number of unique clonotypes. Progression-free survival cut-offs for repertoire metrics were chosen using the Youden index of ROC curves, with analyses run in R 3.5.3. TCRdb reprocessed the public reads (quality trimming at Q25 with fastp, clone calling with MiXCR) and kept in-frame beta chains. Identical CDR3 protein sequences are pooled into one entry, listed with their most common genes and DNA. None of the V and J calls come from the authors' own analysis; TCRdb made them. The sample has over 10,000 distinct CDR3 sequences on record, around 48% of them singletons. The top ten clonotypes cover about a quarter of the sample.

The chain is made from TRBV4-2 and TRBJ1-2, with TRBD1 identical over 7 junction bases. Sequencing was performed on PBMCs, taken before or after stereotactic body radiation therapy (not recorded which). This TCR came from a donor over 45 with non-small cell lung cancer. CDR3 protein: CASSQNGQEPYYGFTF. The nucleotide sequence is TGTGCCAGCAGCCAAAATGGACAGGAACCCTACTATGGCTTCACCTTC.